A single sample is the source of the 9 T cell receptor beta chains below, sequenced in a study of OX40 agonist ivuxolimab in advanced cancers. The table came from immunoSEQ multiplex PCR; TCRdb's copy has only in-frame clones and leaves some out. The sample shows 75,000 to 80,000 clones, 75% to 90% of them seen only once. The sequences come from CD4+ or CD8+ T cells sorted from blood, collected in a trial of the OX40 agonist ivuxolimab. These receptors originate from an adult with an advanced solid tumor such as melanoma, head and neck, liver or kidney cancer.

With regard to this clone: Relative to the germline gene, one junction end is altered; a read error may explain this. CDR3: CASSRGGVTDTQYF. CDR3 in DNA: TGTGCTAGCAGCCGGGGCGGGGTCACAGATACGCAGTATTTT. V usage is TRBV7-7 and J usage is TRBJ2-3, with D perhaps TRBD2 (6 bases). The V gene's germline CDR1 is SSHAT and CDR2 FNYEAQ (reference sequence). The CDR3 sequence is 14 residues long.

The genes are TRBV7-2 and TRBJ2-5, with 8 bases that match TRBD1. Germline-derived CDR1 and CDR2 are SGHTA and FQGNSA. The CDR3 covers 14 residues. Germline trimming cut 4 bases from V and 5 bases from J; bases unmatched to any gene: 6. Here the CDR3 reads CASSSQGARETQYF. The CDR3 DNA follows: TGTGCCAGCAGCTCGCAGGGGGCCAGGGAGACCCAGTACTTC. Variable domain in full (rest from reference TRBV7-2 and TRBJ2-5): GAGVSQSPSNKVTEKGKDVELRCDPISGHTALYWYRQSLGQGLEFLIYFQGNSAPDKSGLPSDRFSAERTGGSVSTLTIQRTQQEDSAVYLCASSSQGARETQYFGPGTRLLVL.

V and J are TRBV7-6 and TRBJ1-1; D uncertain. Germline values: CDR1 SGHVS, CDR2 FNYEAQ. The CDR3 covers 14 residues. V shed 1 base and J shed 6 bases, with 12 bases lying between them. CDR3 residues: CASSLGGMRPEAFF. The CDR3 DNA is TGTGCCAGCAGCTTAGGGGGTATGAGGCCTGAAGCTTTCTTT.

The chain is built from TRBV5-1 and TRBJ2-5; tentatively, D is TRBD2 (6 bases). This CDR3 contains 15 residues. Looked up from germline, CDR1 is SGHRS and CDR2 is YFSETQ. V dropped 2 bases and J dropped 0 bases, with 11 bases sitting between them. CDR3 in DNA: TGCGCCAGCAGCTTCCGGGACTCGTACCAAGAGACCCAGTACTTC. Amino acids: CASSFRDSYQETQYF.

V gene TRBV27 combines with J gene TRBJ2-2; TRBD1 is a possible D gene (6 bases). V shed 6 bases and J shed 5 bases, with 19 bases lying between them. Germline CDR1 and CDR2: MNHEY and SMNVEV (reference sequence). This CDR3 is 16 amino acids long. The CDR3 is CASSPAPGVGTGELFF. As DNA, the CDR3 is TGTGCCAGCAGCCCCGCCCCAGGGGTGGGAACCGGGGAGCTGTTTTTT.

The CDR3 DNA is TGTGCCAGCAGCCGACAGGCAACGGGACGTATTACCGGGGAGCTGTTTTTT. This encodes CASSRQATGRITGELFF. This chain uses TRBV9 with TRBJ2-2, with TRBD1 as a possible D gene (6 bases). Germline CDR1 is SGDLS and CDR2 is YYNGEE. The CDR3 runs 17 residues. The V end was cut by 4 bases, the J end by 5 bases, with 21 bases between.

CDR3 amino acids: CASRTGTGDEKLFF. In nucleotides, the CDR3 is TGCGCCAGCAGAACCGGGACAGGGGATGAAAAACTGTTTTTT. The V call is TRBV5-1, the J call TRBJ1-4; 10 bases are shared with TRBD1. The CDR3 is made up of 14 amino acids. The trim removed 5 bases at V and 6 bases at J, leaving 4 bases unmatched. Germline loops: CDR1 SGHRS, CDR2 YFSETQ.

J is TRBJ2-4 and V is TRBV30, with TRBD2 identical over 10 bases. The germline gives CDR1 GTSNPN, CDR2 SVGIG (reference sequence). Trimming cost V 0 bases and J 10 bases; bases outside gene matches: 3. The CDR3 length is 13 residues. The CDR3 nucleotides are TGTGCCTGGAGTGTACAGGGACTAGCGATTCAGTACTTC. Translation: CAWSVQGLAIQYF.

This clone appeared a single time. The chain is built from TRBV5-1 and TRBJ2-5; 11 nucleotides align to TRBD2. J gave up 2 bases and V 3 bases, and 0 bases lay outside the gene matches. Germline loops: CDR1 SGHRS, CDR2 YFSETQ. This CDR3 comprises 14 residues. The CDR3 region has the DNA TGCGCCAGCAGCTGGACTAGCGGGCAAGAGACCCAGTACTTC. It codes for CASSWTSGQETQYF.